This T cell receptor (beta chain) came from a study of blood T cell repertoires in COVID-19. The wider study: Both acute and convalescent COVID-19 samples were obtained from the United States, Italy and Spain. T cells, B-cell-depleted T cells, or PBMCs supplied cDNA or gDNA.

The CDR3 has 14 residues. The germline V gene has CDR1 MNHEY and CDR2 SVGEGT. Trimming cost V 6 bases and J 6 bases; bases outside gene matches: 8. Study processing details: It was from reference gene primer amplification that nucleated cell counts were estimated. Only in-frame clones appear in the TCRdb table, and some are missing; sequencing was by immunoSEQ multiplex PCR. The DNA was the basis for D and trimming; V, J and clone size are from that table. The sample has about 44,000 clones, roughly 84% seen once. Sequencing was carried out using peripheral blood. V is TRBV6-2 or TRBV6-3 and J is TRBJ2-1, with TRBD1 matching over 7 bases. This receptor was identified in a woman in her 70s with acute or convalescent COVID-19. Here the CDR3 reads CASSPWAGGNEQFF. The CDR3, as DNA: TGTGCCAGCAGCCCCTGGGCAGGGGGCAATGAGCAGTTCTTC.